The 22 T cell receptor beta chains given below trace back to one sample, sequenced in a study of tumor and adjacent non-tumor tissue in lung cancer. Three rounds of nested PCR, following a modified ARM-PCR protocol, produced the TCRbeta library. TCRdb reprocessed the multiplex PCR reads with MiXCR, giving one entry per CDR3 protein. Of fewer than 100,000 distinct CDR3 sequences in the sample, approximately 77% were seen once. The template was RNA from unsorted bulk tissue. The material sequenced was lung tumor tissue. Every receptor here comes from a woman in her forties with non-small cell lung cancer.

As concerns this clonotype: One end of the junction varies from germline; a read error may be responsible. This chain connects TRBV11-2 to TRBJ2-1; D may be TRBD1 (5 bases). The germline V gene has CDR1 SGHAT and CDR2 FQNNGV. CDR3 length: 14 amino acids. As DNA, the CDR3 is TGCGCCAGCAGCCCGTGGGCAGGGTACATTGAGCAGTTCTTC. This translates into CASSPWAGYIEQFF.

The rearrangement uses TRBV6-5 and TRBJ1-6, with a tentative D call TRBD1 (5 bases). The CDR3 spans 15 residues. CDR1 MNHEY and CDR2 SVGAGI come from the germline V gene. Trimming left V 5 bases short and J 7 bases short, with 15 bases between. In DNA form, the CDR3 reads TGTGCCAGCAGTCTTACCGAGGCAGGGAATTCACCCCTCCACTTT. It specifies CASSLTEAGNSPLHF.

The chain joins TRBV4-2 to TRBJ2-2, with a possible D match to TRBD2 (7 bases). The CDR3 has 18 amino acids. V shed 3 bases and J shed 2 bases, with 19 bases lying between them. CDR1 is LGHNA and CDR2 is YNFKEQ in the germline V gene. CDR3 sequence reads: CASSHPGLSGGNTGELFF. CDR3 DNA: TGTGCCAGCAGCCATCCGGGACTATCGGGGGGCAACACCGGGGAGCTGTTTTTT.

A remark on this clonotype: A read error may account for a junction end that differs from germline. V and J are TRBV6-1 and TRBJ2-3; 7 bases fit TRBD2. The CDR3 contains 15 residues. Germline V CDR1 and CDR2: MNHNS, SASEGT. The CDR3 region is CPSSARGVFTDTQYF. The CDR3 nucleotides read TGTCCCAGCAGTGCCCGGGGGGTCTTTACAGATACGCAGTATTTT.

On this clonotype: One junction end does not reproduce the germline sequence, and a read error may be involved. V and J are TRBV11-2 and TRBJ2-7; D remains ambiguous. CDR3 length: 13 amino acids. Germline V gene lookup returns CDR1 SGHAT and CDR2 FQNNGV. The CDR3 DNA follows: TGTACCAGCAGCTATAGGACGGGTTATGAGGAGTACTTC. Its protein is CTSSYRTGYEEYF.

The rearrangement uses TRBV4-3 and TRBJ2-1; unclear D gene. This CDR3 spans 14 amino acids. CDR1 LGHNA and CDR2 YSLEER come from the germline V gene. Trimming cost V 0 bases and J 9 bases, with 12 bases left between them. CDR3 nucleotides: TGCGCCAGCAGCCAAGATGGGCCAGGTCGTGAGCAGTTCTTC. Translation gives CASSQDGPGREQFF.

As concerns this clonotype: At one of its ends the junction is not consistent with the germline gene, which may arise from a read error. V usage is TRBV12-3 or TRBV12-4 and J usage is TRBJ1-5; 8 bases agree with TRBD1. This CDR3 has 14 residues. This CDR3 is CASSWTGMDQPRHF. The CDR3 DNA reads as TGTGCCAGTAGTTGGACAGGGATGGATCAACCCCGGCATTTT.

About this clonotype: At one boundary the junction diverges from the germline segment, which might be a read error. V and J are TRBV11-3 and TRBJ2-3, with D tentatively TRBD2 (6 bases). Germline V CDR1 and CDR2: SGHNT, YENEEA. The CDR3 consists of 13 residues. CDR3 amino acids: CASCGGDRNTRYF. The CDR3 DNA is TGTGCCAGCTGTGGCGGGGACCGGAATACGCGGTATTTT.

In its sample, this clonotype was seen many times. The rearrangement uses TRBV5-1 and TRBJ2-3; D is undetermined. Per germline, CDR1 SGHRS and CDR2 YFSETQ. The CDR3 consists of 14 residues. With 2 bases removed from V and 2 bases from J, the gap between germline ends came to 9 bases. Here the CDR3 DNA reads TGCGCCAGCAGCTTAGCACCGGCCACAGATACGCAGTATTTT. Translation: CASSLAPATDTQYF.

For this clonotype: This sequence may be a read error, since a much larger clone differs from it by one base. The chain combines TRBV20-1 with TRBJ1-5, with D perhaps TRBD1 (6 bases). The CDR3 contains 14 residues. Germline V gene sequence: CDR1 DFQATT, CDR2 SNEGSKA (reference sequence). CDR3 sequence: CGARGGDHLEPQHF. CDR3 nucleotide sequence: TGCGGTGCTAGAGGGGGGGATCACCTAGAGCCCCAGCATTTT.

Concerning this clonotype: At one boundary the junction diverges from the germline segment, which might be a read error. The CDR3 is CASSLGIPSHNEQFF. CDR3 bases: TGTGCTAGCAGCTTGGGGATCCCTTCGCACAATGAGCAGTTCTTC. The chain employs TRBV13 and TRBJ2-1; D is unresolved. CDR1 is PRHDT and CDR2 is FYEKMQ in the germline V gene (reference sequence). The CDR3 totals 15 residues.

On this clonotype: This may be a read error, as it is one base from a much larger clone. CDR3 loop: CASSLAPGTQHEHYF. The CDR3 region has the DNA TGCGCCAGCAGCTTGGCTCCGGGGACTCAACACGAGCACTACTTC. The chain uses TRBV5-1 and TRBJ2-7; D may be TRBD2 (6 bases). The CDR3 consists of 15 residues. CDR1 is SGHRS, CDR2 YFSETQ, per germline.

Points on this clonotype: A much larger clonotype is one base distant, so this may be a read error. The CDR3: CASSPGASGRWGTDTHYF. For the CDR3, the DNA is TGCGCCAGCAGCCCTGGGGCTAGCGGGAGGTGGGGCACAGATACGCACTATTTT. The chain couples TRBV5-1 to TRBJ2-3, with TRBD2 identical over 11 bases. The CDR3 is 18 residues long. Germline-derived CDR1 and CDR2 are SGHRS and YFSETQ.

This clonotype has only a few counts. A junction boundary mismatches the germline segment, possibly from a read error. The CDR3 coding sequence is TGTGCCAGCAGCTTGGGGGGACCGCTAGCCAAAAACACTCAGTACTTC. Translating it yields CASSLGGPLAKNTQYF. This chain connects TRBV5-6 to TRBJ2-4; possibly TRBD1 or TRBD2 for D (5 bases each). CDR3 size: 16 residues. CDR1 and CDR2 from the germline V gene are SGHDT and YYEEEE.

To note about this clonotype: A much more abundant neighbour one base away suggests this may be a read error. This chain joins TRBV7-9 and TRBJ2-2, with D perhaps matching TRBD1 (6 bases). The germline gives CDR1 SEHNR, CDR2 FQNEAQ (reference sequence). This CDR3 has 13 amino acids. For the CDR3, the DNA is TGTGCCAGCAGCCAGGGGTACACCAGGGAGCTGTTTTTT. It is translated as CASSQGYTRELFF.

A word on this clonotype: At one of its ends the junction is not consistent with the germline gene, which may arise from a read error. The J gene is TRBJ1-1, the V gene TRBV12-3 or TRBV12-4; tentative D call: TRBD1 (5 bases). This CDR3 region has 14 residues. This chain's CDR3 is CASNKEAGRTESFF. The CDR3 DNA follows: TGTGCCAGCAATAAAGAGGCAGGGAGGACTGAATCTTTCTTT.

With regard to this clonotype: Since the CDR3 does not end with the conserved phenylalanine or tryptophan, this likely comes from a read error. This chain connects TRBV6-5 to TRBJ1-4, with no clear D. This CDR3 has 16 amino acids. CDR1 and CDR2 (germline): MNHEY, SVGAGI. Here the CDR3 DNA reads TGTGCCAGCAGTTTAACAAGGCTCGGGCCTAATGAGAAACTGTTTTCT. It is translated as CASSLTRLGPNEKLFS.

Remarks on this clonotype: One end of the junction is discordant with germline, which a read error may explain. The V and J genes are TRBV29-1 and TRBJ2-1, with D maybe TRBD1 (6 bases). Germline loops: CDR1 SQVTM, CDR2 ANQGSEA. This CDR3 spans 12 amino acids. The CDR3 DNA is TGTAACTCCACCCGGGACACCAATGAGCAGTTCTTC. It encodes CNSTRDTNEQFF.

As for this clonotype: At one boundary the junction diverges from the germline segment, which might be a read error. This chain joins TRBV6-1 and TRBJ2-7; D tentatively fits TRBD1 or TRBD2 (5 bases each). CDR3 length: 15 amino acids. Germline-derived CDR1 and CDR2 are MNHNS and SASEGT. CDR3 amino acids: CASLRGTETTYEQYF. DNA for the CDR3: TGTGCCAGCCTGAGGGGTACAGAAACAACCTATGAGCAGTACTTC.

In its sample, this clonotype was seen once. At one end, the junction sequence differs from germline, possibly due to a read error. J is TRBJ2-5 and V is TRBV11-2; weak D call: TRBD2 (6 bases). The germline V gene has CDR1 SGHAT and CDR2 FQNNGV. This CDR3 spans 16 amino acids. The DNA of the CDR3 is TGTGTCAGCAGCATAGTTGGGCGGAGGGCCCAAGAGACCAAGTACTTC. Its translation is CVSSIVGRRAQETKYF.

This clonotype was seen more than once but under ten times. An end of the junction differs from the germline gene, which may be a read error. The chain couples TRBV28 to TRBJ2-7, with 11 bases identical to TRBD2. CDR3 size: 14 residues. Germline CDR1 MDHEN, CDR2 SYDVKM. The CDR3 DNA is TGTGCCCGCAGGGTAGCGGGAGGGCCCGACGAGCAGTACTTC. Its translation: CARRVAGGPDEQYF.

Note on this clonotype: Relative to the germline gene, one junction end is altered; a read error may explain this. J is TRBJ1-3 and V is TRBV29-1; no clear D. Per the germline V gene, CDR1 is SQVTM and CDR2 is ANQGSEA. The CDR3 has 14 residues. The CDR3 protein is CSVQEGPSGNTIYF. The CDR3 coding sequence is TGCAGCGTTCAAGAAGGACCGTCTGGAAACACCATATATTTT.